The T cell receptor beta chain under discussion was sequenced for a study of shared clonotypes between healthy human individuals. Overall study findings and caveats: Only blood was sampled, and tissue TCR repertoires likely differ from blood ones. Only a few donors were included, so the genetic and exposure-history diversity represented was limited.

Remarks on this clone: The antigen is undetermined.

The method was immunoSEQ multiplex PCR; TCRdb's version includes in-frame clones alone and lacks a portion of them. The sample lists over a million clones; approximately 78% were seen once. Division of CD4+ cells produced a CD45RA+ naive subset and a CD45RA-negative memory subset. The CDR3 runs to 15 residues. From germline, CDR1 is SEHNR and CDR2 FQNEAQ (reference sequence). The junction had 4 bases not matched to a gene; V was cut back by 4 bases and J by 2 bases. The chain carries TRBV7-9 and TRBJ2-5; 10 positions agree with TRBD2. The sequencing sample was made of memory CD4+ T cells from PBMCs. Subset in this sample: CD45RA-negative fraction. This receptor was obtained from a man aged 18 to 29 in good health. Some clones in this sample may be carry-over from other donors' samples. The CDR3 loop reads CASSSRTSGQETQYF. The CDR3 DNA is TGTGCCAGCAGCTCCCGGACTAGCGGACAAGAGACCCAGTACTTC.